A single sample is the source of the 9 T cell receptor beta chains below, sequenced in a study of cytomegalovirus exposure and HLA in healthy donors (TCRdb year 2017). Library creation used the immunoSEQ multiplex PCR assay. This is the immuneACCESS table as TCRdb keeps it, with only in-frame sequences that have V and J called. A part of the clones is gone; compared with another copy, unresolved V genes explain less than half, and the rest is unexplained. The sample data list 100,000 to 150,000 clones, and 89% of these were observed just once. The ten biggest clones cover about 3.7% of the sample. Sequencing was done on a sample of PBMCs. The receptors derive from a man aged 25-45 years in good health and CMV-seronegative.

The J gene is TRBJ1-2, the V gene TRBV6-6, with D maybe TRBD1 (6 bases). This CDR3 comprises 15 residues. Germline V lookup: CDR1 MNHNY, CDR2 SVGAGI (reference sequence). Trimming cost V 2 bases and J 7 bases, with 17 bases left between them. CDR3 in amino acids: CASSYRGGQTGGYTF. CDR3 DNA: TGTGCCAGCAGTTACCGGGGGGGGCAAACGGGTGGCTACACCTTC.

As DNA, the CDR3 is TGTGCCAGTAACCCGAGGGTATCTAGCACAGATACGCAGTATTTT. This encodes CASNPRVSSTDTQYF. The genes are TRBV19 and TRBJ2-3, with D possibly being TRBD2 (5 bases). Germline-derived CDR1 and CDR2 are LNHDA and SQIVND (reference sequence). This CDR3 has 15 residues. V lost 7 bases and J 0 bases, leaving 14 bases between the germline ends.

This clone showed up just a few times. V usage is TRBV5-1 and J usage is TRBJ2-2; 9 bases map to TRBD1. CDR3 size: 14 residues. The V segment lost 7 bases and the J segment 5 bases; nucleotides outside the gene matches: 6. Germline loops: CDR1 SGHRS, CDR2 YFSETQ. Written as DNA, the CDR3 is TGCGCCAGCCGGGGACAGGGTTGGACCGGGGAGCTGTTTTTT. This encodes CASRGQGWTGELFF.

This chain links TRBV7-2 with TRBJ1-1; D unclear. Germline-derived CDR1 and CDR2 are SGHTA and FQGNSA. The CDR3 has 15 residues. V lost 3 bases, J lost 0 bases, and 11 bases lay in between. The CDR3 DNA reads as TGTGCCAGCAGCTTCTTAACACCTTTGAACACTGAAGCTTTCTTT. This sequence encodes CASSFLTPLNTEAFF. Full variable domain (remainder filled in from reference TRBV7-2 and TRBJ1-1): GAGVSQSPSNKVTEKGKDVELRCDPISGHTALYWYRQSLGQGLEFLIYFQGNSAPDKSGLPSDRFSAERTGGSVSTLTIQRTQQEDSAVYLCASSFLTPLNTEAFFGQGTRLTVV.

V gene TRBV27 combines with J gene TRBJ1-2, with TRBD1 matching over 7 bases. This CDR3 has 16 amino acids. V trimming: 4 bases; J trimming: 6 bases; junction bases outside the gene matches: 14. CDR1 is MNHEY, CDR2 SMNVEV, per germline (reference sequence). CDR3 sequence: CASSYHQQGNLHGYTF. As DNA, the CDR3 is TGTGCCAGCAGTTATCACCAACAGGGGAACCTGCATGGCTACACCTTC.

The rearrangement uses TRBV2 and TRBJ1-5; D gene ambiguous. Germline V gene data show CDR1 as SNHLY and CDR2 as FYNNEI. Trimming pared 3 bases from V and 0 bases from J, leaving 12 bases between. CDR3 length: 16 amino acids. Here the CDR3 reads CASSEVAAYSNQPQHF. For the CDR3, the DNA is TGTGCCAGCAGTGAGGTGGCCGCTTATAGCAATCAGCCCCAGCATTTT.

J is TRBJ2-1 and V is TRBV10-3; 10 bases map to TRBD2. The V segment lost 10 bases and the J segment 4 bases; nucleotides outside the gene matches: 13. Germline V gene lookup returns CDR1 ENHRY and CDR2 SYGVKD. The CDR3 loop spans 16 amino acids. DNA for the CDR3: TGTGCCACCAGACCCGGGACTAGCGACGGATACAATGAGCAGTTCTTC. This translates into CATRPGTSDGYNEQFF.

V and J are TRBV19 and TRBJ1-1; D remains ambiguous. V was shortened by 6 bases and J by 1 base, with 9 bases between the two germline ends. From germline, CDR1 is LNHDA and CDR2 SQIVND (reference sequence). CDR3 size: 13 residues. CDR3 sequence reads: CASSLRGNTEAFF. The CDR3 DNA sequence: TGTGCCAGTAGCCTACGAGGGAACACTGAAGCTTTCTTT.

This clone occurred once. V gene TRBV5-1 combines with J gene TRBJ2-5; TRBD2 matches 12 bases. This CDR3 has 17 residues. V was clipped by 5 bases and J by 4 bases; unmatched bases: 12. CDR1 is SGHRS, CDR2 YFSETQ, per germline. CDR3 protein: CASSSPTSGGLVETQYF. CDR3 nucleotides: TGCGCCAGCAGTTCCCCGACTAGCGGGGGTTTGGTAGAGACCCAGTACTTC. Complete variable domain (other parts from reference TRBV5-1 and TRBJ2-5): KAGVTQTPRYLIKTRGQQVTLSCSPISGHRSVSWYQQTPGQGLQFLFEYFSETQRNKGNFPGRFSGRQFSNSRSEMNVSTLELGDSALYLCASSSPTSGGLVETQYFGPGTRLLVL.